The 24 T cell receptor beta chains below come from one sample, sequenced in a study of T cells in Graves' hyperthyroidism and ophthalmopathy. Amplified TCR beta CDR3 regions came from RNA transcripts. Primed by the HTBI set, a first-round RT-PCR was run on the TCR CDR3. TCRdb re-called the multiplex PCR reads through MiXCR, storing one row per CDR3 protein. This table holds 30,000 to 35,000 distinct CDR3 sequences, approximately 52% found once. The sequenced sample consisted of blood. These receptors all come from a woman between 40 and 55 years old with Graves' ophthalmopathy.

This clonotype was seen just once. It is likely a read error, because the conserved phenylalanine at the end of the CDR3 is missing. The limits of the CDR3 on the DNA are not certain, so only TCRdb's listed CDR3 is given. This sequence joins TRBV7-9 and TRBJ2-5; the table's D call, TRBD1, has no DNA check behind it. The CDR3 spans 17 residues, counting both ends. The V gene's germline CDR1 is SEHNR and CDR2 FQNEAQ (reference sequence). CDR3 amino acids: CASSPIHRGAYGYTFGS.

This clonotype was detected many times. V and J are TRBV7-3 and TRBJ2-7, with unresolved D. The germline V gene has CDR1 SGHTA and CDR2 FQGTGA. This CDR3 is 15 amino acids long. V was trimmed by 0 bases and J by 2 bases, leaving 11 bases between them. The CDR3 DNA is TGTGCCAGCAGCTTAACCTGGGAACCGACCTACGAGCAGTACTTC. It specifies CASSLTWEPTYEQYF.

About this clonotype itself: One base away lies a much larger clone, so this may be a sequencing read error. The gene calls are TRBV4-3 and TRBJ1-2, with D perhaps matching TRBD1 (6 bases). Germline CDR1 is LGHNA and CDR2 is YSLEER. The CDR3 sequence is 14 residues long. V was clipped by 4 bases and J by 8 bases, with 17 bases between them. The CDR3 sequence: CASSPQQGAVGYTF. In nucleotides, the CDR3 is TGCGCCAGCAGCCCTCAACAGGGTGCGGTCGGCTACACCTTC.

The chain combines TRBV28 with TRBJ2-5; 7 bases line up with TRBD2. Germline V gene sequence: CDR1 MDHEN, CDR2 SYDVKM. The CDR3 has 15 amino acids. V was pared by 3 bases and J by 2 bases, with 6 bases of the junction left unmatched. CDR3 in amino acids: CASSFGREIQETQYF. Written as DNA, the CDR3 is TGTGCCAGCAGTTTCGGGCGGGAGATTCAAGAGACCCAGTACTTC.

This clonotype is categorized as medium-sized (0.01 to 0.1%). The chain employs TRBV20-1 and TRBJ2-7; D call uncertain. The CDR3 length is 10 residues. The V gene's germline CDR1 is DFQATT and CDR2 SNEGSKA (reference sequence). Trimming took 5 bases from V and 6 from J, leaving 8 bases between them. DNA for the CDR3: TGCAGTGCTGGCCCCCTCGAGCAGTACTTC. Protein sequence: CSAGPLEQYF.

The CDR3 sequence: CASSERWGETQYF. The CDR3 DNA sequence: TGTGCCAGTAGTGAGAGGTGGGGAGAGACCCAGTACTTC. V and J are TRBV19 and TRBJ2-5; D not resolved. With 5 bases removed from V and 4 bases from J, the gap between germline ends came to 11 bases. The CDR3 sequence is 13 residues long. CDR1 and CDR2 (germline): LNHDA, SQIVND (reference sequence).

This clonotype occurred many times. This CDR3 is CASSVRYPGHPGGNTIYF. CDR3 in DNA: TGTGCCAGCAGTGTCCGGTACCCGGGACACCCCGGAGGAAACACCATATATTTT. This chain joins TRBV2 and TRBJ1-3, with a possible D match to TRBD1 (6 bases). The CDR3 loop spans 18 amino acids. Germline V lookup: CDR1 SNHLY, CDR2 FYNNEI. Between the trimmed V and J ends, which lost 4 bases and 4 bases, there was a span of 23 bases. Using reference TRBV2 and TRBJ1-3 for the parts outside the CDR3, the full variable domain is EPEVTQTPSHQVTQMGQEVILRCVPISNHLYFYWYRQILGQKVEFLVSFYNNEISEKSEIFDDQFSVERPDGSNFTLKIRSTKLEDSAMYFCASSVRYPGHPGGNTIYFGEGSWLTVV.

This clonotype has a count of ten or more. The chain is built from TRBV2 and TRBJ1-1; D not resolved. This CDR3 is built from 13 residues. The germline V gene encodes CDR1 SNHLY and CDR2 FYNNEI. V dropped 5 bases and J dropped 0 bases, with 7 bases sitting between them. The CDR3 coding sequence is TGTGCCAGCAGTTACAACTTGAACACTGAAGCTTTCTTT. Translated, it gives CASSYNLNTEAFF.

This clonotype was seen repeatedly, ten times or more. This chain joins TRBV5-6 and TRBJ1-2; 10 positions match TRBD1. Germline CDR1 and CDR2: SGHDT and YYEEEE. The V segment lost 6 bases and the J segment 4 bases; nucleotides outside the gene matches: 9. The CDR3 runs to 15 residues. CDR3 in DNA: TGTGCCAGCACCCGACAGGGGGCAAAGGCCTATGGCTACACCTTC. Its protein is CASTRQGAKAYGYTF.

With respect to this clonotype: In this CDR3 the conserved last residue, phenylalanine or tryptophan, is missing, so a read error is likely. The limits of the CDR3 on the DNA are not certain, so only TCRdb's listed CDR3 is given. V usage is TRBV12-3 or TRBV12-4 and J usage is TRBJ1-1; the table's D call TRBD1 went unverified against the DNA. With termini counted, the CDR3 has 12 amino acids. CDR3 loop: CASSRTGNEAFL.

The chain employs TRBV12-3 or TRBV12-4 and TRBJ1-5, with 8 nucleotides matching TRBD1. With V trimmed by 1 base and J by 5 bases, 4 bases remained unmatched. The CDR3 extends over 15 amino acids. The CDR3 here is CASSLGTGIDQPQHF. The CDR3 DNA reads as TGTGCCAGCAGTTTAGGGACAGGGATCGATCAGCCCCAGCATTTT.

CDR3 in DNA: TGTGCCAGCAGTCTCCGTAGCGGGACCTATGGCTACACCTTC. Encoded protein: CASSLRSGTYGYTF. The chain combines TRBV28 with TRBJ1-2, with D possibly matching TRBD1 (5 bases). This CDR3 is built from 14 residues. Trimming took off 5 bases at V and 4 bases at J, with 14 bases between the two ends. Germline V gene lookup returns CDR1 MDHEN and CDR2 SYDVKM.

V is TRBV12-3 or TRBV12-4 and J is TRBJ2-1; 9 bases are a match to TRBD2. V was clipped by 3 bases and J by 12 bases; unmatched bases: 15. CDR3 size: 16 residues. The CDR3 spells CASSFIAGAQTDTQFF. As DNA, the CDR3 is TGTGCCAGCAGTTTTATAGCGGGGGCCCAGACGGATACGCAGTTCTTC.

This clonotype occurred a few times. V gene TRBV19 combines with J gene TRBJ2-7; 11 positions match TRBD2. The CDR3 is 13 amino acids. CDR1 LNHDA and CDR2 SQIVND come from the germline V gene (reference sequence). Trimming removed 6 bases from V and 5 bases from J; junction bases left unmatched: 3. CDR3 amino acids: CASRLAGGHEQYF. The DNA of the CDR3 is TGTGCCAGTAGGCTAGCGGGAGGACACGAGCAGTACTTC.

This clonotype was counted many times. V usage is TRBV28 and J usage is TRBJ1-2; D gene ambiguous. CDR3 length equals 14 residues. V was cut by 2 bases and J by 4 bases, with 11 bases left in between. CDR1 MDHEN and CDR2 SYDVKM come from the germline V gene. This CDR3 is CASSLPGRTYGYTF. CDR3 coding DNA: TGTGCCAGCAGTTTACCGGGTCGGACCTATGGCTACACCTTC.

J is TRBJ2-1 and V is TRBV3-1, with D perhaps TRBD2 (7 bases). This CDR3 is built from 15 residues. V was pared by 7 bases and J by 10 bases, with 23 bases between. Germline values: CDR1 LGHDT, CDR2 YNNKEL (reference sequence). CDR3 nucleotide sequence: TGTGCCAGCATTCAGCGAGGGGGGGGAAGTAAGGAGCAGTTCTTC. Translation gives CASIQRGGGSKEQFF.

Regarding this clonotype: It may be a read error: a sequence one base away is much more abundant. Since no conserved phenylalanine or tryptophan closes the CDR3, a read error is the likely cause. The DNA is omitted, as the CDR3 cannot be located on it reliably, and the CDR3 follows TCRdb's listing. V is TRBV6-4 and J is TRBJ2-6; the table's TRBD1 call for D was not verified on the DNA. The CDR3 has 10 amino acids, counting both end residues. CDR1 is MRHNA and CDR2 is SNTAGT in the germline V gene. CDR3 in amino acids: CVSSATGADT.

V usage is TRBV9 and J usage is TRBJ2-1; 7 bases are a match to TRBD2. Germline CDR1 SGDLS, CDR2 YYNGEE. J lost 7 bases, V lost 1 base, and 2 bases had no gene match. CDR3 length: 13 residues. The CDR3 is CASSVSGENEQFF. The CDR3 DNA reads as TGTGCCAGCAGCGTAAGCGGGGAAAATGAGCAGTTCTTC. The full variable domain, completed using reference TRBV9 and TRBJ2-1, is DSGVTQTPKHLITATGQRVTLRCSPRSGDLSVYWYQQSLDQGLQFLIQYYNGEERAKGNILERFSAQQFPDLHSELNLSSLELGDSALYFCASSVSGENEQFFGPGTRLTVL.

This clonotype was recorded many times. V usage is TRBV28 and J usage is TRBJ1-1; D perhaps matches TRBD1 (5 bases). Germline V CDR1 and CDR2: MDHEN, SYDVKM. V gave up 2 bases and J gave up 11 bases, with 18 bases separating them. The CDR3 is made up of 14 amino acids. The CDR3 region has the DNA TGTGCCAGCAGTTTACCGGGGGAAGCCCATTGGGCTTTCTTT. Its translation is CASSLPGEAHWAFF.

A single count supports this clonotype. This CDR3 is CASSTPGQGRAGNTIYF. CDR3 DNA sequence: TGTGCCAGCAGCACTCCGGGACAGGGGCGTGCTGGAAACACCATATATTTT. The chain uses TRBV7-9 and TRBJ1-3, with TRBD1 matching 10 bases. The CDR3 sequence is 17 residues long. After removal of 5 bases from V and 2 bases from J, the junction contained 9 bases not matched to a gene. CDR1 and CDR2 from the germline V gene are SEHNR and FQNEAQ (reference sequence).

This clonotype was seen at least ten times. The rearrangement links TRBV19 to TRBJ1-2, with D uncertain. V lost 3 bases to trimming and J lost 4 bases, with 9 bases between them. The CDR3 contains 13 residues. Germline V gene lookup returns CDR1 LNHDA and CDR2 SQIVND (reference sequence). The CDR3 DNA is TGTGCCAGTAGTATGGACGGTGCCTATGGCTACACCTTC. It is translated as CASSMDGAYGYTF.

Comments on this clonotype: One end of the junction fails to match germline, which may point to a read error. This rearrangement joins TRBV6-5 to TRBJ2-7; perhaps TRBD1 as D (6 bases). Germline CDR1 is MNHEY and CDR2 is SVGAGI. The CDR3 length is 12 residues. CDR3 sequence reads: CAGSETGCEQYF. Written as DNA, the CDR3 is TGTGCCGGCAGTGAGACAGGATGCGAGCAGTACTTC.

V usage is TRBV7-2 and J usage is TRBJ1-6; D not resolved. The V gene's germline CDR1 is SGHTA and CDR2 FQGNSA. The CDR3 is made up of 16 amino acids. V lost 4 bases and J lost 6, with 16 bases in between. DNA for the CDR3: TGTGCCAGCAGCTCCTCGTGGAGAGGGCTTAATTCACCCCTCCACTTT. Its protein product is CASSSSWRGLNSPLHF.

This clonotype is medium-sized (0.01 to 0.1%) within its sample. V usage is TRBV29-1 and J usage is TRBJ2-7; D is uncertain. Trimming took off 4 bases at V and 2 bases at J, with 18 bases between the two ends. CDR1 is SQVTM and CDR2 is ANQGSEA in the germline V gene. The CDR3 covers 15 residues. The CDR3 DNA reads TGCAGCGTTGTCCCCCCTGGGTCTACCACCTACGAGCAGTACTTC. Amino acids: CSVVPPGSTTYEQYF.